The entry below gives a single T cell receptor beta chain sequence along with its context. There are a few counts of this clonotype. Its binding antigen is unknown. Base quality data are lacking; no much larger clone is found one base away. This record comes from a study of T cell repertoires in cytomegalovirus infection (dated by TCRdb to between 2019 and 2020). Study-wide context: The HLA type of each donor mattered for the analysis, because public TCR beta signatures pointed to carriage of CMV infection along with the matching HLA type. Overall study results and their limits: The ex vivo response was dominated by HLA-C-restricted CMV-specific TCR beta clonotypes, which also provided the single most frequent clonotype in two of eight donors. In both this cohort and an independent cohort of more than 350 donors, the cumulative frequency of public TCR beta family members distinguished carriers of CMV infection plus the relevant HLA type.

The germline V gene specifies MNHNS as CDR1 and SASEGT as CDR2. The CDR3 numbers 13 residues from cysteine through phenylalanine. The DNA shown is the 39-base CDR3, in frame from base 1. The V end loses 1 base and the J end loses 13 bases, and a stretch of 16 bases separates them. TCRdb names Illumina HiSeq 1500 as the instrument used. The public reads were reanalyzed by TCRdb: fastp trimming at Q25, MiXCR alignment, in-frame beta chains only. Entries are consolidated by CDR3 protein sequence, retaining the most common genes and DNA. In this sample the table shows 350,000 to 450,000 distinct CDR3 sequences, 15% to 20% of which occur a single time. Roughly 8.7% of the sample is taken by the ten largest.

This clonotype was obtained from a human donor in good health (CMV status not recorded). Some clones in this sample may be carry-over from other donors' samples. The source material was PBMCs. The sequence joins TRBV6-1 to TRBJ2-5; the D gene is perhaps TRBD1 or TRBD2, each of them matching over 5 bases. The bases read TGTGCCAGCAGTGAAGACGGCTGGGGGTGGCCGTACTTC. Its protein product is CASSEDGWGWPYF.